Below, 28 T cell receptor beta chains from the same sample are listed, as sequenced in a study of T cells in Graves' hyperthyroidism and ophthalmopathy. Amplification yielded TCR beta CDR3 regions, with RNA transcripts as the source. HTBI primers were used for first-round RT-PCR of the TCR CDR3. TCRdb reprocessed the multiplex PCR reads with MiXCR, giving one entry per CDR3 protein. The sample has approximately 530,000 distinct CDR3 sequences; just under 20% are singletons. Input material: blood. The receptors here all came from a middle-aged man with Graves' ophthalmopathy.

There are many counts of this clonotype. The V gene is TRBV3-1, the J gene TRBJ2-1, with D tentatively TRBD1 (6 bases). CDR3 length equals 15 residues. V was cut by 4 bases and J by 6 bases, with 16 bases left in between. CDR1 is LGHDT, CDR2 YNNKEL, per germline (reference sequence). CDR3: CASSLRDTRRNEQFF. The CDR3 DNA is TGTGCCAGCAGCCTCCGGGACACCCGACGCAATGAGCAGTTCTTC.

The table lists this clonotype with many counts. V gene TRBV6-1 combines with J gene TRBJ2-3, with D maybe TRBD2 (6 bases). Germline V gene sequence: CDR1 MNHNS, CDR2 SASEGT. The CDR3 consists of 15 residues. V was trimmed by 4 bases and J by 5 bases, leaving 16 bases between them. The CDR3 nucleotides read TGTGCCAGCAGTGCCTTAGCGGATCACTTAGATACGCAGTATTTT. It is translated as CASSALADHLDTQYF.

This clonotype occurred a few times. The chain has TRBV4-2 and TRBJ2-7; 14 nucleotides match TRBD2. CDR1 LGHNA and CDR2 YNFKEQ come from the germline V gene. The CDR3 extends over 17 amino acids. V shed 3 bases and J 7 bases; nucleotides not matched to a gene: 11. The CDR3 here is CASSHPGTSGRIGEQYF. CDR3 DNA: TGTGCCAGCAGCCACCCTGGGACTAGCGGGAGAATCGGGGAGCAGTACTTC.

In this sample, this clonotype turned up a few times. The J gene is TRBJ2-5, the V gene TRBV27; TRBD2 is a possible D gene (7 bases). CDR1 is MNHEY, CDR2 SMNVEV, per germline (reference sequence). This CDR3 has 15 residues. With 3 bases removed from V and 5 bases from J, the gap between germline ends came to 16 bases. The CDR3 is CASSFVGGAGETQYF. DNA of the CDR3: TGTGCCAGCAGTTTCGTAGGGGGGGCCGGGGAGACCCAGTACTTC.

This clonotype appeared many times. The CDR3 protein is CASSPSSNEKLFF. The CDR3 coding sequence is TGTGCCAGCAGTCCCTCCAGTAATGAAAAACTGTTTTTT. This chain uses TRBV28 with TRBJ1-4; no definite D call. From germline, CDR1 is MDHEN and CDR2 SYDVKM. Trimming pared 5 bases from V and 4 bases from J, leaving 8 bases between. The CDR3 runs to 13 residues.

This clonotype was seen more than once but under ten times. The CDR3 nucleotides read TGTGCCAGTTTTCGGGCGGGGGGGCTCACCGGGGAGCTGTTTTTT. Its translation is CASFRAGGLTGELFF. The chain joins TRBV2 to TRBJ2-2; 9 bases agree with TRBD2. Losses at the gene ends were 9 bases for V and 4 bases for J; bases not matched to a gene: 9. The length of the CDR3 is 15 residues. Germline V CDR1 and CDR2: SNHLY, FYNNEI.

The V call is TRBV19, the J call TRBJ2-5; no reliable D call. Between the trimmed V and J ends, which lost 5 bases and 2 bases, there was a span of 15 bases. Germline CDR1 is LNHDA and CDR2 is SQIVND (reference sequence). This CDR3 is 15 amino acids long. The CDR3 bases are TGTGCCAGTAGTGCTCCTGGACGGTGGCAAGAGACCCAGTACTTC. Translated, it gives CASSAPGRWQETQYF.

This clonotype occurred once. This sequence joins TRBV5-7 and TRBJ2-2; D unclear. TRBV5-7 is an ORF, with its function uncertain. The CDR3 is 18 residues long. Trimming removed 3 bases from V and 0 bases from J, with 18 bases in between. The CDR3 region has the DNA TGTGCCAGCAGCTATACTGCCTCGAAGAACTCGAACACCGGGGAGCTGTTTTTT. It encodes CASSYTASKNSNTGELFF.

This clonotype was seen only once. This chain joins TRBV2 and TRBJ2-3; the match to TRBD2 covers 11 bases. Germline lookup yields CDR1 SNHLY and CDR2 FYNNEI. The CDR3 is 17 residues long. With V trimmed by 8 bases and J by 1 base, 11 bases remained unmatched. The CDR3: CASARLAGTRGTDTQYF. The CDR3 DNA sequence: TGTGCCAGCGCCCGACTAGCGGGGACCCGAGGCACAGATACGCAGTATTTT. Using reference TRBV2 and TRBJ2-3 for the parts outside the CDR3, the full variable domain is EPEVTQTPSHQVTQMGQEVILRCVPISNHLYFYWYRQILGQKVEFLVSFYNNEISEKSEIFDDQFSVERPDGSNFTLKIRSTKLEDSAMYFCASARLAGTRGTDTQYFGPGTRLTVL.

This clonotype was recorded many times. The chain recombines TRBV6-2 or TRBV6-3 with TRBJ2-7; D remains unclear. The germline V gene encodes CDR1 MNHEY and CDR2 SVGEGT. The CDR3 has 13 amino acids. V was shortened by 0 bases and J by 6 bases, with 9 bases between the two germline ends. The CDR3 region is CASSYSSTGEQYF. CDR3 DNA: TGTGCCAGCAGTTACTCCTCGACGGGCGAGCAGTACTTC.

This clonotype has ten or more counts. The J gene is TRBJ2-5, the V gene TRBV7-8, with a weak D call TRBD2 (5 bases). The CDR3 is made up of 15 amino acids. CDR1 SGHVS and CDR2 FQNEAQ come from the germline V gene. Trimming left V 4 bases short and J 1 base short, with 13 bases between. CDR3 in DNA: TGTGCCAGCAGCTCGGCCGGGAACACCCAAGAGACCCAGTACTTC. Protein product: CASSSAGNTQETQYF. Full variable domain (remainder filled in from reference TRBV7-8 and TRBJ2-5): GAGVSQSPRYKVAKRGQDVALRCDPISGHVSLFWYQQALGQGPEFLTYFQNEAQLDKSGLPSDRFFAERPEGSVSTLKIQRTQQEDSAVYLCASSSAGNTQETQYFGPGTRLLVL.

For this clonotype: This may stem from a read error, because a much larger clone lies one nucleotide away. V is TRBV20-1 and J is TRBJ1-5; possible D gene TRBD1, 5 bases. In germline, CDR1 is DFQATT, CDR2 SNEGSKA (reference sequence). CDR3 length equals 15 residues. The CDR3 reads CSARSGGSPNQSQHF. CDR3 DNA: TGCAGTGCTAGATCCGGGGGGTCGCCGAATCAGTCCCAGCATTTT.

This chain links TRBV20-1 with TRBJ2-5; the match to TRBD2 covers 7 bases. With the DNA end fitting TRBJ2-1 better, the J assignment may be wrong. CDR1 and CDR2 from the germline V gene are DFQATT and SNEGSKA (reference sequence). This CDR3 comprises 14 residues. This CDR3 reads CSARDVGWRETQFF. The CDR3 nucleotides read TGCAGTGCTAGAGATGTGGGGTGGCGGGAGACCCAGTTCTTC.

This chain connects TRBV19 to TRBJ2-5; possible D gene TRBD2, 5 bases. Germline loops: CDR1 LNHDA, CDR2 SQIVND (reference sequence). There are 15 residues in the CDR3. Trimming pared 3 bases from V and 0 bases from J, leaving 11 bases between. The CDR3 spells CASSIRKADQETQYF. As DNA, the CDR3 is TGTGCCAGTAGTATCAGGAAAGCGGACCAAGAGACCCAGTACTTC.

This clonotype showed up many times. This rearrangement joins TRBV13 to TRBJ1-2, with D perhaps matching TRBD1 (5 bases). Deletions cut 0 bases from V and 6 bases from J, with 11 bases between. Germline CDR1 is PRHDT and CDR2 is FYEKMQ (reference sequence). This CDR3 is built from 14 residues. CDR3 DNA: TGTGCCAGCAGCTTAGGCCTAAAGGGGCATGGCTACACCTTC. This codes for CASSLGLKGHGYTF. The full variable domain, rest sourced from reference TRBV13 and TRBJ1-2, is AAGVIQSPRHLIKEKRETATLKCYPIPRHDTVYWYQQGPGQDPQFLISFYEKMQSDKGSIPDRFSAQQFSDYHSELNMSSLELGDSALYFCASSLGLKGHGYTFGSGTRLTVV.

The J gene is TRBJ1-2, the V gene TRBV4-1; D remains ambiguous. Trimming left V 0 bases short and J 2 bases short, with 4 bases between. This CDR3 has 13 residues. The germline V gene has CDR1 MGHRA and CDR2 YSYEKL. The CDR3 spells CASSQDGNYGYTF. In nucleotides, the CDR3 is TGCGCCAGCAGCCAAGATGGGAACTATGGCTACACCTTC.

The rearrangement uses TRBV6-1 and TRBJ2-1, with a tentative D call TRBD1 (6 bases). Trimming took off 6 bases at V and 8 bases at J, with 17 bases between the two ends. This CDR3 has 14 residues. Germline V gene data show CDR1 as MNHNS and CDR2 as SASEGT. The DNA of the CDR3 is TGTGCCAGCAGGACTATTGGACAGTTCGATGAGCAGTTCTTC. This gives the protein CASRTIGQFDEQFF.

This clonotype occurred many times. This chain joins TRBV20-1 and TRBJ2-3, with D hard to call. CDR1 and CDR2 (germline): DFQATT, SNEGSKA (reference sequence). CDR3 length: 14 residues. The V end was cut by 3 bases, the J end by 3 bases, with 13 bases between. CDR3 nucleotide sequence: TGCAGTGCTAGCGGGTTCTTTAGGACAGATACGCAGTATTTT. It specifies CSASGFFRTDTQYF.

This clonotype appeared a single time. This could be a read error, since a much larger clone is one nucleotide away. The chain joins TRBV11-2 to TRBJ2-3, with TRBD2 identical over 8 bases. CDR3 length: 16 residues. The V segment lost 8 bases and the J segment 3 bases; nucleotides outside the gene matches: 13. The germline V gene encodes CDR1 SGHAT and CDR2 FQNNGV. The CDR3 loop reads CASGPKAGVLTDTQYF. CDR3 nucleotide sequence: TGTGCCAGCGGCCCAAAAGCGGGAGTTTTAACAGATACGCAGTATTTT. Supplemented by reference TRBV11-2 and TRBJ2-3, the full variable domain reads EAGVAQSPRYKIIEKRQSVAFWCNPISGHATLYWYQQILGQGPKLLIQFQNNGVVDDSQLPKDRFSAERLKGVDSTLKIQPAKLEDSAVYLCASGPKAGVLTDTQYFGPGTRLTVL.

This clonotype was counted between two and nine times. The chain carries TRBV20-1 and TRBJ1-2; D gene unclear. Germline V CDR1 and CDR2: DFQATT, SNEGSKA (reference sequence). Trimming took off 1 base at V and 4 bases at J, with 16 bases between the two ends. The CDR3 is 15 amino acids. DNA for the CDR3: TGCAGTGCTAGAGGGGCCAGCGGCAGCCCCTATGGCTACACCTTC. Protein: CSARGASGSPYGYTF.

With respect to this clonotype: A much bigger clone sits one base away, suggesting this may be a read error. The gene calls are TRBV3-1 and TRBJ2-1, with D perhaps matching TRBD2 (7 bases). This CDR3 is built from 16 residues. CDR1 and CDR2 from the germline V gene are LGHDT and YNNKEL (reference sequence). This CDR3 reads CASSQERQGRDNKQFF. CDR3 nucleotide sequence: TGTGCCAGCAGCCAAGAACGGCAGGGGAGGGACAATAAGCAGTTCTTC.

This clonotype was seen repeatedly, ten times or more. This sequence joins TRBV2 and TRBJ2-7, with 16 bases that match TRBD2. The V and J ends lost 5 bases and 6 bases, in that order; junction bases with no gene match: 10. The CDR3 loop spans 17 amino acids. Germline-derived CDR1 and CDR2 are SNHLY and FYNNEI. The CDR3 DNA reads as TGTGCCAGCAGTTACCCCGGGACTAGCGGGGGGGGCCCCGAGCAGTACTTC. It encodes CASSYPGTSGGGPEQYF.

The chain uses TRBV20-1 and TRBJ2-3, with 8 bases matching TRBD2. CDR3 length: 14 residues. With V trimmed by 6 bases and J by 4 bases, 9 bases remained unmatched. The V gene's germline CDR1 is DFQATT and CDR2 SNEGSKA (reference sequence). This CDR3 is CSAPVAGGPDTQYF. The CDR3 bases are TGCAGTGCCCCCGTCGCGGGGGGCCCAGATACGCAGTATTTT.

This clonotype was recorded at least ten times. The V call is TRBV7-3, the J call TRBJ2-6; D remains unclear. This CDR3 region has 14 residues. V lost 5 bases to trimming and J lost 4 bases, with 9 bases between them. Germline CDR1 reads SGHTA; CDR2 reads FQGTGA. This CDR3 reads CASSPQLGANVLTF. The CDR3 DNA sequence: TGTGCCAGCAGCCCCCAGTTAGGGGCCAACGTCCTGACTTTC.

This clonotype appeared many times. The chain links TRBV20-1 to TRBJ2-7; 8 nucleotides line up with TRBD2. Germline-derived CDR1 and CDR2 are DFQATT and SNEGSKA (reference sequence). The CDR3 is 16 residues long. Losses at the gene ends were 5 bases for V and 0 bases for J; bases not matched to a gene: 12. CDR3 in amino acids: CSARLNRGGSSYEQYF. In DNA form, the CDR3 reads TGCAGTGCTCGACTCAATCGCGGGGGGAGCTCCTACGAGCAGTACTTC.

This sequence joins TRBV10-3 and TRBJ2-5; 9 nucleotides align to TRBD1. V dropped 6 bases and J dropped 5; count of bases not matched to a gene: 4. This CDR3 has 13 residues. Germline V gives CDR1 ENHRY, CDR2 SYGVKD. The DNA for the CDR3 is TGTGCCATCAGCTACAGGGGGCCGGAGACCCAGTACTTC. Translating it yields CAISYRGPETQYF.

The CDR3 protein is CASRGSYNEQFF. Here the CDR3 DNA reads TGTGCCAGCAGGGGGTCCTACAATGAGCAGTTCTTC. The chain links TRBV27 to TRBJ2-1; D not certain. V lost 6 bases and J lost 1, with 4 bases in between. The CDR3 extends over 12 amino acids. Germline CDR1 reads MNHEY; CDR2 reads SMNVEV (reference sequence).

The rearrangement joins TRBV2 to TRBJ2-2, with D perhaps assigned TRBD1 or TRBD2 (6 bases each). Trimming cost V 6 bases and J 3 bases, with 17 bases left between them. Germline CDR1 is SNHLY and CDR2 is FYNNEI. The CDR3 has 16 residues. For the CDR3, the DNA is TGTGCCAGCAGAGCGAGGGGGGTCAGACACACCGGGGAGCTGTTTTTT. Residues: CASRARGVRHTGELFF.